In this sample, the clone carrying this T cell receptor (beta chain) turned up a few times. The antigen is unknown. This sample stems from a study of post-analysis software for immune sequencing data. At the level of the study: The courses of disease that were included comprised relapsing-remitting, secondary progressive and progressive-relapsing multiple sclerosis.

Trimming cost V 7 bases and J 4 bases; bases outside gene matches: 17. The germline gives CDR1 MNHNS, CDR2 SASEGT. CDR3 length: 17 amino acids. Study-level points and caveats: Controls had lower frequencies than patients of five or six TRBV segments, which included TRBV5-6, TRBV5-1 and TRBV20-1. When compared against controls, multiple sclerosis patients showed significantly lower normalized Chao1 diversity.

The TCR beta cDNA libraries carried unique molecular identifiers. Input populations of roughly 0.85 to 11 million T cells gave rise to 500,000 or so cDNA molecules. TCRdb independently ran MiXCR on the PCR reads; one entry per CDR3 protein. The table has about 180,000 distinct CDR3 sequences, 30% seen once. Sequenced: blood. The receptor was derived from a girl aged 10 to 17 with multiple sclerosis. The genes are TRBV6-1 and TRBJ2-7; 9 positions agree with TRBD1. The CDR3, as DNA: TGTGCCAGCAAAAAATTTACGGCCGGGACAGGGTTATACGAGCAGTACTTC. It codes for CASKKFTAGTGLYEQYF.